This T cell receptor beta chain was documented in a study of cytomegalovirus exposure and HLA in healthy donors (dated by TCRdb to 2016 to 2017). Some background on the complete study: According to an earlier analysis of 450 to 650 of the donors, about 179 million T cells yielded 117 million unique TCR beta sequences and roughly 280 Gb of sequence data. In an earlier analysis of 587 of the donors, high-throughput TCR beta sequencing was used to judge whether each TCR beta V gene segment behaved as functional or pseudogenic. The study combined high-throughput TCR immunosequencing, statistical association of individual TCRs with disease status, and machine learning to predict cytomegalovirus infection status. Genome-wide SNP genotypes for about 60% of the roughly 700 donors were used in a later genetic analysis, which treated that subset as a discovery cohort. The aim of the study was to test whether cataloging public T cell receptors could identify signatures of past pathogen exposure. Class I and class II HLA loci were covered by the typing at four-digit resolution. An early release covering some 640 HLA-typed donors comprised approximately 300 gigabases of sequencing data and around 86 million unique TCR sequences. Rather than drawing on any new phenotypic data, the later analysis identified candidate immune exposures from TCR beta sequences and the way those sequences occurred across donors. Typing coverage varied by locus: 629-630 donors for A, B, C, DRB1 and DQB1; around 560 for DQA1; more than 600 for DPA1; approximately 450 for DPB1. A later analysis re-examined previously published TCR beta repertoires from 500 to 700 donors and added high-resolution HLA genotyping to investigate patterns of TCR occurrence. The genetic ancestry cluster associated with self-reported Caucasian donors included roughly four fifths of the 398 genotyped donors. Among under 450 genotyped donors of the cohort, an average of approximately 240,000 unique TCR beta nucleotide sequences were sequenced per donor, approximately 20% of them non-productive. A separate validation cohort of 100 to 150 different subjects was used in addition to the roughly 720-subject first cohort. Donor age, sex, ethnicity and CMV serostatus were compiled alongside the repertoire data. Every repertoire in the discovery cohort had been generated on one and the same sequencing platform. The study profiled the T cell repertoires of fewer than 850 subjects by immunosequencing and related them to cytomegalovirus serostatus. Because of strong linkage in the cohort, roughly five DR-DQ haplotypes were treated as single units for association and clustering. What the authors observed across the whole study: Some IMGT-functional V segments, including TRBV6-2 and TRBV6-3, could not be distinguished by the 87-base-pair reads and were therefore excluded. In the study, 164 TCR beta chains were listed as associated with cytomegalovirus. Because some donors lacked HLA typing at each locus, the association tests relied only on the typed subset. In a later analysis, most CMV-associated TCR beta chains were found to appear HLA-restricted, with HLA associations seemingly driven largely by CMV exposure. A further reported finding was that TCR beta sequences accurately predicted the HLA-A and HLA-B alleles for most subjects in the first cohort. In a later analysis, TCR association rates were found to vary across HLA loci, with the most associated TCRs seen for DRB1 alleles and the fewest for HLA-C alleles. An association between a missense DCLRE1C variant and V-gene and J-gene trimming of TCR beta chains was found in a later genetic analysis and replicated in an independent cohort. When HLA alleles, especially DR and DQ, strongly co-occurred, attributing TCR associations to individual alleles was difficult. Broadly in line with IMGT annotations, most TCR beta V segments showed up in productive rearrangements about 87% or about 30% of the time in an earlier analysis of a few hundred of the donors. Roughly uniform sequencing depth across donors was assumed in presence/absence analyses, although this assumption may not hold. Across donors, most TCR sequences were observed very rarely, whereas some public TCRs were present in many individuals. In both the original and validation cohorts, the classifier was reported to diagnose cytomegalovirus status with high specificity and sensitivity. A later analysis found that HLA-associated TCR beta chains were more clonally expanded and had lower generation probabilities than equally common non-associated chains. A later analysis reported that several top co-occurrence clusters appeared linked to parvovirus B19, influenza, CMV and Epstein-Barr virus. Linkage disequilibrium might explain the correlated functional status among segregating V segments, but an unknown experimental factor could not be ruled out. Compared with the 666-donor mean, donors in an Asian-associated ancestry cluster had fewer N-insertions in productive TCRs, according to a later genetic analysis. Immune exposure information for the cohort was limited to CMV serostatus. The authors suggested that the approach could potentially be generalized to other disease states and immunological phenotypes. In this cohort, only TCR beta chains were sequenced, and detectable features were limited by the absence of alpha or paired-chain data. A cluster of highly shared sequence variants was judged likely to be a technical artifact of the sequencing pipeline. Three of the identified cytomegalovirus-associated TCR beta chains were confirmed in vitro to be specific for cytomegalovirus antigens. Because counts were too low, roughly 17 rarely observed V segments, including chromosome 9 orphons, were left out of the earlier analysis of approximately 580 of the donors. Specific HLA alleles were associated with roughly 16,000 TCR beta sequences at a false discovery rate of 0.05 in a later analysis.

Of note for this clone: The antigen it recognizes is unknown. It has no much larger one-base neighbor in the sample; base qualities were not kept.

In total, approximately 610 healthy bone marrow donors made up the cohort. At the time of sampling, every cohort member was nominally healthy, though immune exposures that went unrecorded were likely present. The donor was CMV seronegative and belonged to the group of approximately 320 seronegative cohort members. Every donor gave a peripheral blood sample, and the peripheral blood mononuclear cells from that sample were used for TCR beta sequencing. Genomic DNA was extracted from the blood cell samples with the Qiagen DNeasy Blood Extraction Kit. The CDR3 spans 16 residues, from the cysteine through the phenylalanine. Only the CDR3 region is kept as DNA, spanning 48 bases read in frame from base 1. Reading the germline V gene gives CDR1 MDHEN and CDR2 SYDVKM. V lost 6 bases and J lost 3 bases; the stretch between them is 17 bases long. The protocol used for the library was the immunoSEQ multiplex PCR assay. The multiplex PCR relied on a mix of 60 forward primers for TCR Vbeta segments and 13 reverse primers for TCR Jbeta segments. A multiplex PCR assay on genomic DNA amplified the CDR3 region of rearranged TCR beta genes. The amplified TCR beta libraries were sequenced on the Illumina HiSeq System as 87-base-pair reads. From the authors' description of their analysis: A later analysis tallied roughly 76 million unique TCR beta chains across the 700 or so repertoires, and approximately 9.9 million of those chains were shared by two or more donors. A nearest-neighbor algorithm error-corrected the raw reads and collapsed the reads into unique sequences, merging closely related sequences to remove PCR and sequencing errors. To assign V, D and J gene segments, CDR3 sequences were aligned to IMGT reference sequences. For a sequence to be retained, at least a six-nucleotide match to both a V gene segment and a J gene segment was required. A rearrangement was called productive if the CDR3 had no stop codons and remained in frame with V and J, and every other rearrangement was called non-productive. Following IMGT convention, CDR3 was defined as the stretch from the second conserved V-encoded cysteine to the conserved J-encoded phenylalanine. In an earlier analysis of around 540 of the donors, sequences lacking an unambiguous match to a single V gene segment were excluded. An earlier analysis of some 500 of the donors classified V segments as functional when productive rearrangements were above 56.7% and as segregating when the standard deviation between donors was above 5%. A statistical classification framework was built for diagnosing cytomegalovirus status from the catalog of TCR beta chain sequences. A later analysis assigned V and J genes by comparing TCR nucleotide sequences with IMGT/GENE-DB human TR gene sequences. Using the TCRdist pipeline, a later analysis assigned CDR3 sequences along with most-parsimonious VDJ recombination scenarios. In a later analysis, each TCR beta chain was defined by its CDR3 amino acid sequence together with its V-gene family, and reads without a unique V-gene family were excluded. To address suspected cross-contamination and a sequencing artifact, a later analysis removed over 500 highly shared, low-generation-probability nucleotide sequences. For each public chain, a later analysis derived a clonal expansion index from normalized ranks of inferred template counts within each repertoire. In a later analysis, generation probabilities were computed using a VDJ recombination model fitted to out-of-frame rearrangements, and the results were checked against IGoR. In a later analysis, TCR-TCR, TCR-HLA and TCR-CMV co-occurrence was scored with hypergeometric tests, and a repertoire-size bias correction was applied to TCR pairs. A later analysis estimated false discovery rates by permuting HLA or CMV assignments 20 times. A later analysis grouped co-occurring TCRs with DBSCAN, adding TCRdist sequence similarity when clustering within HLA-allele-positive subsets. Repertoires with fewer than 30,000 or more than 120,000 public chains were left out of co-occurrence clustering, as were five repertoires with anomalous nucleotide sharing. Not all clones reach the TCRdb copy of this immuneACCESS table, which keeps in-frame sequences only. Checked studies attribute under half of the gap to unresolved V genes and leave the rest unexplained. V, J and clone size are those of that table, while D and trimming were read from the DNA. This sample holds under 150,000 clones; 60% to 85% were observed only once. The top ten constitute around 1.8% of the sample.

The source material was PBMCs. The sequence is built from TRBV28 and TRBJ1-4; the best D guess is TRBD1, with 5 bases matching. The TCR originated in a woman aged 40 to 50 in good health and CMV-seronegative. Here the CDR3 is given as CASSPAGGVSNEKLFF. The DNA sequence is TGTGCCAGCAGCCCAGCCGGGGGGGTCTCTAATGAAAAACTGTTTTTT.